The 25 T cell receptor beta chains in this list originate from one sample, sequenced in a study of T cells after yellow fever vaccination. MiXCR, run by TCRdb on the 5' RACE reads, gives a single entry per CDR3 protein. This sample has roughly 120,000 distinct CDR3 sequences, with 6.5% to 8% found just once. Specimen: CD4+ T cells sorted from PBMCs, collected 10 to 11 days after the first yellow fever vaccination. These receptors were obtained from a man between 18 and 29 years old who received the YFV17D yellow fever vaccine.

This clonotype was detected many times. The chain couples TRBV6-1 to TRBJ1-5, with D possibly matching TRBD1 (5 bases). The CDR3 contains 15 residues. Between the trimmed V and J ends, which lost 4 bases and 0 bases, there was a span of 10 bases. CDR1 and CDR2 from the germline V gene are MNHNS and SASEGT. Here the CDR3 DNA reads TGTGCCAGCAGTGGCCAGGGATATAGCAATCAGCCCCAGCATTTT. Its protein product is CASSGQGYSNQPQHF.

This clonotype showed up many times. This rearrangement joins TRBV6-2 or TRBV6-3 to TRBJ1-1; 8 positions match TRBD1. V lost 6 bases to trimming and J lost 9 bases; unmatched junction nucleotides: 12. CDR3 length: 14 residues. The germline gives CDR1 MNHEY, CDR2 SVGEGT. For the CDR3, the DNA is TGTGCCAGCAGAACGACAGGGGAGGGACTGAAAGCTTTCTTT. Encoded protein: CASRTTGEGLKAFF.

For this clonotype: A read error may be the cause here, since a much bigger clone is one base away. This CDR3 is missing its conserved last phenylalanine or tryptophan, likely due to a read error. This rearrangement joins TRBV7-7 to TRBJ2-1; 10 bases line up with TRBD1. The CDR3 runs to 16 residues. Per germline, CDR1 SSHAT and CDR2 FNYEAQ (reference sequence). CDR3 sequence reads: CASSLVGQGSYNEQFS. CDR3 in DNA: TGTGCTAGCAGCTTAGTGGGACAGGGGTCTTACAATGAGCAGTTCTCC.

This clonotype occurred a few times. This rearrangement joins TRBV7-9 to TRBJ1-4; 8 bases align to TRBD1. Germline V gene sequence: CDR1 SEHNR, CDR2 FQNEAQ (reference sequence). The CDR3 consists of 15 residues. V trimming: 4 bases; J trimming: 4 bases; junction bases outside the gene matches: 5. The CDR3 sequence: CASSSQGAGNEKLFF. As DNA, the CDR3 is TGTGCCAGCAGCTCGCAGGGGGCGGGTAATGAAAAACTGTTTTTT.

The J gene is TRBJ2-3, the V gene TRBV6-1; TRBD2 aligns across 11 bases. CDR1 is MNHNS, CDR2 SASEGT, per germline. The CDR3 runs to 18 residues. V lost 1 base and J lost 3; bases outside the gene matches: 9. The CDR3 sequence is CASSEDLAGGTVTDTQYF. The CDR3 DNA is TGTGCCAGCAGTGAAGATTTAGCGGGGGGGACCGTAACAGATACGCAGTATTTT.

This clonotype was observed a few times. CDR3 sequence (DNA): TGTGCCAGCAGCTTCTTCCAGGGGGCTACCTACAATGAGCAGTTCTTC. Translating it yields CASSFFQGATYNEQFF. The chain is built from TRBV5-8 and TRBJ2-1; TRBD1 agrees at 8 bases. With 2 bases clipped from V and 2 bases from J, the junction kept 6 bases outside the gene matches. There are 16 residues in the CDR3. Germline CDR1 SGHTS, CDR2 YDEGEE.

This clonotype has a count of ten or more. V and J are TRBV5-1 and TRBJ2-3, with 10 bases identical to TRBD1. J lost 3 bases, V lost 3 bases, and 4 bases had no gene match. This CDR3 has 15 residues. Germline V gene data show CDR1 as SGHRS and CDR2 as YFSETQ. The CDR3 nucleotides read TGCGCCAGCAGCTGGACAGGGGGGGGGACAGATACGCAGTATTTT. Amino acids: CASSWTGGGTDTQYF.

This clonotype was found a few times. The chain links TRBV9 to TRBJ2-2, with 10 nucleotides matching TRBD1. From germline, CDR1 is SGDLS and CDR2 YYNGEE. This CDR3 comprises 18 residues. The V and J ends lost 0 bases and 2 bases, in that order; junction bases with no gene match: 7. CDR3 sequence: CASSVEFGTGANTGELFF. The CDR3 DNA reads TGTGCCAGCAGCGTAGAATTTGGGACAGGGGCAAACACCGGGGAGCTGTTTTTT.

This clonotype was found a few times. The CDR3 spells CASSYSGQTMEQFF. For the CDR3, the DNA is TGTGCCAGCAGTTACTCGGGACAAACCATGGAGCAGTTCTTC. The V and J genes are TRBV6-5 and TRBJ2-1; D perhaps matches TRBD1 (6 bases). The CDR3 has 14 residues. CDR1 MNHEY and CDR2 SVGAGI come from the germline V gene. Between the trimmed V and J ends, which lost 0 bases and 10 bases, there was a span of 13 bases.

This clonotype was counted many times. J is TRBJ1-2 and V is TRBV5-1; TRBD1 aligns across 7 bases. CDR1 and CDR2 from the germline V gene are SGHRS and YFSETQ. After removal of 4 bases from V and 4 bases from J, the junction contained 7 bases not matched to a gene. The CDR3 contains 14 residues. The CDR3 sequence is CASSISTGSYGYTF. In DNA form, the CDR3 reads TGCGCCAGCAGCATTTCGACAGGGAGCTATGGCTACACCTTC.

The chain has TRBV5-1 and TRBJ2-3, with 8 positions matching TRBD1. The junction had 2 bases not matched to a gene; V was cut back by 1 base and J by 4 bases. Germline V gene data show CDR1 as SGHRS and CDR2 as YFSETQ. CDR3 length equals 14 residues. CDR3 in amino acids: CASSLWTGPDTQYF. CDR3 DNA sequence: TGCGCCAGCAGCTTGTGGACAGGGCCAGATACGCAGTATTTT.

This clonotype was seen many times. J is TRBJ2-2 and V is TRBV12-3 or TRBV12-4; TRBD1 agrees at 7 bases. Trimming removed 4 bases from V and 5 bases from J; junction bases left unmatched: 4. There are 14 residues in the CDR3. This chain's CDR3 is CASSSNRGTGELFF. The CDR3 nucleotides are TGTGCCAGCAGTTCCAACAGGGGAACCGGGGAGCTGTTTTTT.

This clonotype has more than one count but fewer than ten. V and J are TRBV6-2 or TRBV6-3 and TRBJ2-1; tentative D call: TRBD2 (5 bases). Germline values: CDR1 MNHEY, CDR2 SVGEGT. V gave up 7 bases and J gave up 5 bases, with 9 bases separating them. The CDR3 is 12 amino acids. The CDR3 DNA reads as TGTGCCAGCACCCAGACTAACAATGAGCAGTTCTTC. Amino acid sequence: CASTQTNNEQFF.

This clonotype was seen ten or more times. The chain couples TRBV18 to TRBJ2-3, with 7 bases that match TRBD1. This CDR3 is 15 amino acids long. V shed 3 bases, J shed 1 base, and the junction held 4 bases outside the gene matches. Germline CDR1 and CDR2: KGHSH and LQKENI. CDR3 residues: CASSPNRGGTDTQYF. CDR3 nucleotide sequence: TGTGCCAGCTCACCCAACAGGGGTGGCACAGATACGCAGTATTTT. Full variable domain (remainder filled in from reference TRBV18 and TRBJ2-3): NAGVMQNPRHLVRRRGQEARLRCSPMKGHSHVYWYRQLPEEGLKFMVYLQKENIIDESGMPKERFSAEFPKEGPSILRIQQVVRGDSAAYFCASSPNRGGTDTQYFGPGTRLTVL.

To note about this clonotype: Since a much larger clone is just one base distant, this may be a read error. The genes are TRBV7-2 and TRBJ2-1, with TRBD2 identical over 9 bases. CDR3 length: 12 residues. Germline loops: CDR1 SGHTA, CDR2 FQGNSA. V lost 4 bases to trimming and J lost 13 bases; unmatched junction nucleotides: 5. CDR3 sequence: CASSSSSGAQFF. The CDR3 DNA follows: TGTGCCAGCAGCTCGTCTAGCGGGGCACAGTTCTTC. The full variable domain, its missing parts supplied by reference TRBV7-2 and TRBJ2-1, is GAGVSQSPSNKVTEKGKDVELRCDPISGHTALYWYRQSLGQGLEFLIYFQGNSAPDKSGLPSDRFSAERTGGSVSTLTIQRTQQEDSAVYLCASSSSSGAQFFGPGTRLTVL.

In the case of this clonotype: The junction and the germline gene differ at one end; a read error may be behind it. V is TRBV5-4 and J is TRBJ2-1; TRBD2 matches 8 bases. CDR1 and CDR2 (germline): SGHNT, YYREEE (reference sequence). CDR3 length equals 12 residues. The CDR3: CASSLALSGGIF. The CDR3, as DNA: TGTGCCAGCAGCTTGGCCCTGAGCGGGGGTATCTTC. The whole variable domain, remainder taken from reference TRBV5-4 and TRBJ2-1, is ETGVTQSPTHLIKTRGQQVTLRCSSQSGHNTVSWYQQALGQGPQFIFQYYREEENGRGNFPPRFSGLQFPNYSSELNVNALELDDSALYLCASSLALSGGIFGPGTRLTVL.

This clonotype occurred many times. The DNA of the CDR3 is TGTGCCATCGCGGACCTGGTCAGGGGGCAGTACGTC. Its protein is CAIADLVRGQYV. This sequence joins TRBV6-5 and TRBJ2-7; possibly TRBD1 for D (6 bases). V dropped 10 bases and J dropped 9 bases, with 19 bases sitting between them. The CDR3 covers 12 residues. Germline V gene sequence: CDR1 MNHEY, CDR2 SVGAGI.

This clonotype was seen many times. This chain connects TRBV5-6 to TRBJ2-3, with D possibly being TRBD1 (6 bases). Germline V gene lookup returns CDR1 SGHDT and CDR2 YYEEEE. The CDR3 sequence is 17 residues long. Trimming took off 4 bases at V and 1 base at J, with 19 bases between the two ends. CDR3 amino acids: CASSTGQTYSGTDTQYF. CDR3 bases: TGTGCCAGCAGCACCGGACAGACCTACAGTGGCACAGATACGCAGTATTTT.

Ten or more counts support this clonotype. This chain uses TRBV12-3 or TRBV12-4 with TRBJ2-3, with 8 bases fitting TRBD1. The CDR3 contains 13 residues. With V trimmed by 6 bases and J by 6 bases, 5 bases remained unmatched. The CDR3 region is CASSLTGEDTQYF. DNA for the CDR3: TGTGCCAGCAGCCTGACAGGGGAGGATACGCAGTATTTT.

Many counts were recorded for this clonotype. CDR3 protein: CASSQSAVTGELFF. The DNA of the CDR3 is TGTGCCAGCAGCCAAAGCGCGGTTACCGGGGAGCTGTTTTTT. The J gene is TRBJ2-2, the V gene TRBV7-3; D remains unclear. Germline loops: CDR1 SGHTA, CDR2 FQGTGA. V gave up 5 bases and J gave up 5 bases, with 12 bases separating them. The CDR3 contains 14 residues.

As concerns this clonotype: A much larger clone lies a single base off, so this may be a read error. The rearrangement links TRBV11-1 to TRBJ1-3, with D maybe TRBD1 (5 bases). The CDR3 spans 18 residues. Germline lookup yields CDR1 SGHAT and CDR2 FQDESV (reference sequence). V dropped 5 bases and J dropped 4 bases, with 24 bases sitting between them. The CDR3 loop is CASSSIRPGLLSGNTIYF. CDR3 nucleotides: TGTGCCAGCAGCAGTATACGCCCGGGACTGCTCTCGGGAAACACCATATATTTT.

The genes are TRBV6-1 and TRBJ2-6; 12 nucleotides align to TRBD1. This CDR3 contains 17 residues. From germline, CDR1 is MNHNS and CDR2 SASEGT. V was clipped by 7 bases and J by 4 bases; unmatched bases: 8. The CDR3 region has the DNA TGTGCCAGCATGCGGGACAGGGGGCAGTCCGGGGCCAACGTCCTGACTTTC. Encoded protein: CASMRDRGQSGANVLTF.

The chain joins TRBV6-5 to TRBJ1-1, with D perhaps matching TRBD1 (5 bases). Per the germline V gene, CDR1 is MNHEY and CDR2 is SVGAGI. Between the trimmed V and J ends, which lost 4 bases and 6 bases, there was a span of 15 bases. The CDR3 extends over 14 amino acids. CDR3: CASSSGRIGAEAFF. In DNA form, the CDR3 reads TGTGCCAGCAGTTCGGGACGGATTGGCGCTGAAGCTTTCTTT.

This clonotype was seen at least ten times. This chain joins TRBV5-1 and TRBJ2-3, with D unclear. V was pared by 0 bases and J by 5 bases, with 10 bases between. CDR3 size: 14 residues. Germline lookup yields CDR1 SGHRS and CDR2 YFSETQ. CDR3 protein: CASSLEVSGDTQYF. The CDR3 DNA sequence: TGCGCCAGCAGCTTGGAGGTGTCAGGAGATACGCAGTATTTT.

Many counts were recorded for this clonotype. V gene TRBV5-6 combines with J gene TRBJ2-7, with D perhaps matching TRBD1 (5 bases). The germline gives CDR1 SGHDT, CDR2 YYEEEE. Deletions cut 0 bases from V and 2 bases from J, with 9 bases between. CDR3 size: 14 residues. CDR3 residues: CASSLGQPTYEQYF. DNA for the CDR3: TGTGCCAGCAGCTTGGGACAGCCTACCTACGAGCAGTACTTC.